The present T cell receptor beta chain was sequenced within a study of blood T cell repertoires in COVID-19 (dated by TCRdb to about 2020). With regard to the full study: The collaborator samples originated in the United States, Italy and Spain and spanned the acute and convalescent phases of COVID-19. Samples were obtained from the ongoing ImmuneRACE study (first 160 participants) and from roughly 1,300 subjects provided by 6 global collaborators. The material from the prospective study consisted of cDNA or gDNA derived from T cells, B-cell-depleted T cells, or PBMCs. Subjects who had been exposed to COVID-19, were actively infected with it, or had recovered from it provided the deeply sampled blood TCRbeta repertoires that made up the dataset. The repertoires were released in a freely available public database intended as a resource for research on the immune response to SARS-CoV-2. A de-identified subject ID, COVID-19 status, age in years and sex were almost always included in the sample metadata. HLA class I and class II types, where available, came from metadata supplied by the sample provider rather than from assay-based typing. Paper-wide results and their limitations: The quantity of clinical and demographic metadata differed by source and by participant and was supplied without curation.

TCRbeta CDR3 regions were amplified from genomic DNA using the immunoSEQ Assay, a bias-controlled multiplex PCR. The paper's data handling went like this. Nucleated cell counts per sample were estimated from amplification of reference gene primers within the assay. To quantify the absolute abundance of each unique TCRbeta CDR3 rearrangement, sequence reads were collapsed and filtered. For each sample, productive Simpson clonality was calculated as the square root of Simpson's diversity index over productive rearrangements. TCRdb stores this immuneACCESS table with in-frame sequences only. Part of the clones is absent; in the studies checked, under half of the shortfall reflects unresolved V genes, and no reason is known for the rest. That table is the source of V, J and clone size, and D and trimming were worked out from the DNA. The sample has under 300,000 clones on record, around nine tenths of them singletons. The top ten clones comprise approximately 2.2% of the sample.

Collaborating institutions collected whole blood in K2EDTA tubes following their own protocols. For TCRbeta analysis, collaborators shipped samples in one of three forms: frozen whole blood, isolated PBMCs, or DNA extracted from either of those sample types. The CDR3 measures 13 amino acids from cysteine to phenylalanine. The kept DNA is CDR3 alone, 39 bases in frame from the first base. The V and J ends are trimmed by 5 bases and 5 bases, leaving 12 bases between them. Sequences SGHTA (CDR1) and FQGTGA (CDR2) are obtained from the germline V gene. Remarks on this clone: Its specific antigen is unknown. No base quality values were provided; no much bigger clone lies one nucleotide off.

The V and J segments used are TRBV7-3 and TRBJ2-5, with TRBD1 perhaps the D gene, on 5 matching bases. Sequences were obtained from peripheral blood. This sequence originates from a man aged 50 or older with acute or convalescent COVID-19. The sequence in DNA is TGTGCCAGCAGCCAGGGCCTATCGGAGACCCAGTACTTC. Its protein is CASSQGLSETQYF.